The rows below give T cell receptor beta chains drawn from one sample of a study of T-cell memory formation after mild COVID-19. TCRdb passed the 5' RACE reads through MiXCR, listing each CDR3 protein once. The sample shows about 250,000 distinct CDR3 sequences, approximately 15% of them seen only once. The specimen sequenced was PBMCs or a T cell subset sorted from them (not recorded which). These receptor sequences come from an adult woman who had mild COVID-19 (a few samples of this study predate the infection). Cell type and time point are not known. The CDR3 runs from the conserved cysteine through the conserved F or W. A D gene is named only where the DNA matches it firmly. Size is stated for part of the rows, as once, few or many counts, or as a class when the clone is expanded.

v_gene	abundance	d_gene	j_gene	CDR3nt	CDR3aa
TRBV3-1	few	TRBD1	TRBJ2-2	TGTGCCAGCAGCCCATTGCGGGACAGGACGGTGAACGGGGAGCTGTTTTTT	CASSPLRDRTVNGELFF
TRBV20-1	many	TRBD1	TRBJ2-2	TGCAGTGCTGTACGACAGGGGGATCTGGGGGAGCTGTTTTTT	CSAVRQGDLGELFF
TRBV9	NA	TRBD2	TRBJ2-1	TGTGCCAGCACCCTAGGGACTAGCTCCTACAATGAGCAGTTCTTC	CASTLGTSSYNEQFF
TRBV5-1	few	NA	TRBJ1-4	TGCGCCAGCAGCCTCATGAGGAGTCCGGGGGCGGGAGAAAAACTGTTTTTT	CASSLMRSPGAGEKLFF
TRBV4-3	NA	NA	TRBJ1-1	TGCGCCAGCAGCCAAGGACTAACAGGGAGGGCTTTCTTT	CASSQGLTGRAFF
TRBV24-1	few	TRBD1	TRBJ2-1	TGTGCCACCAGTCCGGGACAGCCGAGCTCCTACAATGAGCAGTTCTTC	CATSPGQPSSYNEQFF
TRBV14	few	NA	TRBJ1-2	TGTGCCAGCAGCCAAGTGGGGGCTGGATATGGCTACACCTTC	CASSQVGAGYGYTF
TRBV5-6	few	NA	TRBJ1-5	TGTGCCAGCAGCTTGTTGAGTGGCAATCAGCCCCAGCATTTT	CASSLLSGNQPQHF
TRBV7-2	NA	NA	TRBJ2-3	TGTGCCAGCAGCTCTAGGGGCGGTAGCACAGATACGCAGTATTTT	CASSSRGGSTDTQYF
TRBV29-1	many	TRBD2	TRBJ2-3	TGCAGCGTTGGGGGACTAGCGGGAGGGCCAAATACGCAGTATTTT	CSVGGLAGGPNTQYF
TRBV4-3	NA	NA	TRBJ2-3	TGCGCCAGCAGCCAAGATCTGGGAGACACAGATACGCAGTATTTT	CASSQDLGDTDTQYF
TRBV18	NA	NA	TRBJ1-5	TGTGCCAGCTCAAACGACCTCAATCAGCCCCAGCATTTT	CASSNDLNQPQHF
TRBV20-1	many	NA	TRBJ1-1	TGCAGTGCTAGATCCATCCGCAACACTGAAGCTTTCTTT	CSARSIRNTEAFF
TRBV7-2	NA	TRBD2	TRBJ2-7	TGTGCCAGCAGCTTAACTAGCGGGGGTTTATCCTACGAGCAGTACTTC	CASSLTSGGLSYEQYF
TRBV7-2	once	TRBD1	TRBJ2-4	TGTGCCAGCAGCTACCCGGGACAGGGTAACATTCAGTACTTC	CASSYPGQGNIQYF
TRBV30	NA	TRBD1	TRBJ2-7	TGTGCCTGGAGTGGAAAGGGACAGTCCTACGAGCAGTACTTC	CAWSGKGQSYEQYF
TRBV7-6	NA	NA	TRBJ1-1	TGTGCCAGCAGTACTACAGTAAACACTGAAGCTTTCTTT	CASSTTVNTEAFF
TRBV12-3/TRBV12-4	NA	TRBD2	TRBJ2-7	TGTGCCAGCAGTGGTCTAGCGGGAGATACGAGCTCCTACGAGCAGTACTTC	CASSGLAGDTSSYEQYF
TRBV5-5	few	NA	TRBJ2-2	TGTGCCAGCAGCCAGCTCACCGGGGAGCTGTTTTTT	CASSQLTGELFF
TRBV6-2/TRBV6-3	NA	NA	TRBJ2-5	TGTGCCAGCAGTTACCGGTACCAAGAGACCCAGTACTTC	CASSYRYQETQYF
TRBV18	few	NA	TRBJ2-7	TGTGCCAGCTCACCATACACAGGGCCGGACTACGAGCAGTACTTC	CASSPYTGPDYEQYF
TRBV5-1	many	NA	TRBJ2-2	TGCGCCAGCAGACCCGGGACGGGGAACACCGGGGAGCTGTTTTTT	CASRPGTGNTGELFF
TRBV7-9	few	TRBD1	TRBJ1-1	TGTGCCAGCAGCTACGAGGCAGGGGGCACTGAAGCTTTCTTT	CASSYEAGGTEAFF
TRBV6-2/TRBV6-3	few	NA	TRBJ2-1	TGTGCCAGCAGTTACTCGAGGGGGGACTTGCCGTCCTACAATGAGCAGTTCTTC	CASSYSRGDLPSYNEQFF
TRBV6-2/TRBV6-3	NA	TRBD1	TRBJ1-1	TGTGCCAGCAGTTCATGGAAACAGGGGGCCCTGAACACTGAAGCTTTCTTT	CASSSWKQGALNTEAFF
TRBV10-2	many	NA	TRBJ1-1	TGCGCCAGCAGTGTTAAATGGGAAGCTTTCTTT	CASSVKWEAFF
TRBV6-1	NA	TRBD1	TRBJ1-2	TGTGCCAGCAAACAGGGGGACTATGGCTACACCTTC	CASKQGDYGYTF
TRBV27	NA	NA	TRBJ1-1	TGTGCCAGCAGTCGGGGCGGGCGGACGTCTGAAGCTTTCTTT	CASSRGGRTSEAFF
TRBV30	NA	NA	TRBJ2-3	TGTGCCTGGAACGGGCCAGGGGCGTCCACAGATACGCAGTATTTT	CAWNGPGASTDTQYF
TRBV30	once	NA	TRBJ1-4	TGTGCCTGGAGCCCCCCGGGCAGGAATGAAAAACTGTTTTTT	CAWSPPGRNEKLFF
TRBV12-3/TRBV12-4	few	TRBD2	TRBJ2-7	TGTGCCAGGACGGGATTTAGCGGGAATAAATACGAGCAGTACTTC	CARTGFSGNKYEQYF
TRBV5-6	NA	NA	TRBJ1-6	TGTGCCAGCAGCTTGGTAGCGCCATCCAGAGGACCCCTCCACTTT	CASSLVAPSRGPLHF
TRBV4-3	NA	NA	TRBJ2-1	TGCGCCAGCAGCCAAGTCGGGATTGAGCAGTTCTTC	CASSQVGIEQFF
TRBV5-1	few	NA	TRBJ2-2	TGCGCCAGCAGCTTGGGGGCGAACACCGGGGAGCTGTTTTTT	CASSLGANTGELFF
TRBV7-2	few	NA	TRBJ1-5	TGTGCCAGCAGGGAGACAGGCCGAGCAAATAATCAGCCCCAGCATTTT	CASRETGRANNQPQHF
TRBV5-1	few	NA	TRBJ1-4	TGCGCCAGCAGCGCTACAGGGGAAAAACTGTTTTTT	CASSATGEKLFF
TRBV18	NA	TRBD1	TRBJ2-2	TGTGCCAGCTCACCTCAACAGGGGCAAAACACCGGGGAGCTGTTTTTT	CASSPQQGQNTGELFF
TRBV7-2	NA	NA	TRBJ2-1	TGTGCCAGCAGCTTAGCGCGAGGGGATGAGCAGTTCTTC	CASSLARGDEQFF
TRBV20-1	many	TRBD2	TRBJ2-7	TGCAGTGCTAGAGCTTCCCCCGGGGGGGGGCGATCCTACGAGCAGTACTTC	CSARASPGGGRSYEQYF
TRBV4-1	NA	NA	TRBJ2-7	TGCGCCAGCAGCTTCAAAACCTACGAGCAGTACTTC	CASSFKTYEQYF
TRBV5-8	few	NA	TRBJ1-1	TGTGCCAGCAGCCCCCTAGGTTGGGAAGACACTGAAGCTTTCTTT	CASSPLGWEDTEAFF
TRBV4-2	many	NA	TRBJ1-5	TGTGCCAGCAGCCAGGCAGTCCAGGGTGGCAATCAGCCCCAGCATTTT	CASSQAVQGGNQPQHF
TRBV12-3/TRBV12-4	few	TRBD1	TRBJ1-1	TGTGCCAGCAATTCCGGACAGGGTATGGCTGAAGCTTTCTTT	CASNSGQGMAEAFF
TRBV6-1	NA	TRBD1	TRBJ2-1	TGTGCCAGCATGCGGAGAGACAGGGGCTACAATGAGCAGTTCTTC	CASMRRDRGYNEQFF
TRBV5-1	NA	TRBD1	TRBJ2-7	TGCGCCAGCAGCTTAGGAGGGACAGGGGGCAGCGAGCAGTACTTC	CASSLGGTGGSEQYF
TRBV2	NA	TRBD1	TRBJ1-5	TGTGCCAGCCGGACAGGGGGGAATCAGCCCCAGCATTTT	CASRTGGNQPQHF
TRBV12-3/TRBV12-4	NA	NA	TRBJ1-2	TGTGCCAGCAGTCCTTGGGCGGGAGGCTACACCTTC	CASSPWAGGYTF
TRBV5-1	NA	NA	TRBJ1-2	TGCGCCAGCAGTTTGATACAGGGCAGCTGGGGCTACACCTTC	CASSLIQGSWGYTF
TRBV7-3	few	NA	TRBJ2-3	TGTGCCAGCAGCTTAGGTCTAGCTAACACAGATACGCAGTATTTT	CASSLGLANTDTQYF
TRBV12-3/TRBV12-4	few	NA	TRBJ2-3	TGTGCCAGCATTTTCAGGAACACAGATACGCAGTATTTT	CASIFRNTDTQYF
TRBV3-1	many	NA	TRBJ2-7	TGTGCCAGCAGCCAAGCTTCCTTAGGCTACGAGCAGTACTTC	CASSQASLGYEQYF
TRBV6-5	NA	NA	TRBJ1-2	TGTGCCAGCAGTTCCCCTTCAGGGAGCAACTATGGCTACACCTTC	CASSSPSGSNYGYTF
TRBV5-6	many	NA	TRBJ2-7	TGTGCCAGCAGCTCGAGTTGGCAGACCTACGAGCAGTACTTC	CASSSSWQTYEQYF